The 21 T cell receptor beta chains presented below share a single source sample, sequenced in a study of blood T cells in healthy people across ages. The authors ran a second PCR of about 6 to 12 cycles using a sample-barcoded 5' primer and a J-beta primer mix. One entry per CDR3 protein results from TCRdb running MiXCR on the 5' RACE reads. The data contain roughly 1.5 million distinct CDR3 sequences, 35% to 45% of them singletons. Specimen: blood. The receptor source for this set is a woman in her late teens or twenties in good health.

This clonotype was observed a handful of times. This chain uses TRBV7-9 with TRBJ2-1, with TRBD2 as a possible D gene (6 bases). The germline gives CDR1 SEHNR, CDR2 FQNEAQ (reference sequence). Deletions cut 4 bases from V and 0 bases from J, with 19 bases between. The CDR3 covers 18 residues. This CDR3 reads CASSSLSLAASSYNEQFF. CDR3 DNA sequence: TGTGCCAGCAGCTCTCTCTCCTTAGCGGCGAGCTCCTACAATGAGCAGTTCTTC. The full variable domain, with the rest looked up from reference TRBV7-9 and TRBJ2-1, is DTGVSQNPRHKITKRGQNVTFRCDPISEHNRLYWYRQTLGQGPEFLTYFQNEAQLEKSRLLSDRFSAERPKGSFSTLEIQRTEQGDSAMYLCASSSLSLAASSYNEQFFGPGTRLTVL.

The CDR3 sequence: CSVRLTGRYEQYF. In DNA form, the CDR3 reads TGCAGCGTCCGACTGACAGGGCGTTACGAGCAGTACTTC. This chain joins TRBV29-1 and TRBJ2-5; 7 nucleotides align to TRBD1. Gene TRBJ2-7 matches the end of the DNA better, so the J call may be wrong. The CDR3 runs to 13 residues. CDR1 is SQVTM, CDR2 ANQGSEA, per germline.

This clonotype was counted ten times or more. The V call is TRBV7-9, the J call TRBJ2-3, with D unresolved. Looked up from germline, CDR1 is SEHNR and CDR2 is FQNEAQ (reference sequence). This CDR3 region has 13 residues. V lost 1 base and J lost 7, with 9 bases in between. The CDR3 DNA reads TGTGCCAGCAGCTTAGGTGGTTTGAATACGCAGTATTTT. This translates into CASSLGGLNTQYF. Full variable domain (outside the CDR3, taken from reference TRBV7-9 and TRBJ2-3): DTGVSQNPRHKITKRGQNVTFRCDPISEHNRLYWYRQTLGQGPEFLTYFQNEAQLEKSRLLSDRFSAERPKGSFSTLEIQRTEQGDSAMYLCASSLGGLNTQYFGPGTRLTVL.

The chain employs TRBV4-3 and TRBJ1-5; TRBD1 might be the D (5 bases). In germline, CDR1 is LGHNA, CDR2 YSLEER. V lost 0 bases, J lost 7 bases, and 13 bases lay in between. This CDR3 region has 15 residues. CDR3: CASSQDVAGSQPQHF. CDR3 coding DNA: TGCGCCAGCAGCCAAGATGTCGCAGGGAGCCAGCCCCAGCATTTT.

The J gene is TRBJ1-2, the V gene TRBV7-9, with 9 bases aligning to TRBD1. This CDR3 is built from 15 residues. J gave up 8 bases and V 0 bases, and 7 bases lay outside the gene matches. The germline gives CDR1 SEHNR, CDR2 FQNEAQ (reference sequence). DNA of the CDR3: TGTGCCAGCAGCTTAGCGACCGGGACAGGGCGCGGCTACACCTTC. Residues: CASSLATGTGRGYTF.

This sequence joins TRBV29-1 and TRBJ1-1; 11 bases fit TRBD1. There are 14 residues in the CDR3. The germline V gene has CDR1 SQVTM and CDR2 ANQGSEA. J lost 7 bases, V lost 7 bases, and 11 bases had no gene match. CDR3 DNA: TGCAGCGCCTGGGACAGGGGGACAACACTTGAAGCTTTCTTT. This codes for CSAWDRGTTLEAFF. Full variable domain (rest looked up from reference TRBV29-1 and TRBJ1-1): SAVISQKPSRDICQRGTSLTIQCQVDSQVTMMFWYRQQPGQSLTLIATANQGSEATYESGFVIDKFPISRPNLTFSTLTVSNMSPEDSSIYLCSAWDRGTTLEAFFGQGTRLTVV.

V gene TRBV20-1 combines with J gene TRBJ2-7, with 8 positions matching TRBD2. The CDR3 runs to 13 residues. Germline CDR1 DFQATT, CDR2 SNEGSKA (reference sequence). Trimming cost V 6 bases and J 5 bases; bases outside gene matches: 9. For the CDR3, the DNA is TGCAGTGCCAATACCCCAGCGGGGGACGAGCAGTACTTC. Protein sequence: CSANTPAGDEQYF.

This chain connects TRBV6-5 to TRBJ1-5; D not certain. Trimming shortened V by 2 bases and J by 0 bases, and 8 bases separated the two germline ends. Germline V CDR1 and CDR2: MNHEY, SVGAGI. CDR3 length equals 15 residues. The CDR3 here is CASSYNRDSNQPQHF. CDR3 sequence (DNA): TGTGCCAGCAGTTACAACCGAGATAGCAATCAGCCCCAGCATTTT.

This clonotype was found a few times. V gene TRBV12-3 or TRBV12-4 combines with J gene TRBJ1-2; no firm D call. Trimming shortened V by 6 bases and J by 4 bases, and 15 bases separated the two germline ends. The CDR3 sequence is 14 residues long. The CDR3 here is CASRPGRTGYGYTF. CDR3 sequence (DNA): TGTGCCAGCAGGCCGGGCCGTACGGGCTATGGCTACACCTTC.

The chain employs TRBV6-5 and TRBJ2-3; D remains unclear. This CDR3 comprises 15 residues. V lost 4 bases to trimming and J lost 1 base, with 12 bases between them. The germline V gene has CDR1 MNHEY and CDR2 SVGAGI. CDR3 coding DNA: TGTGCCAGCAGTTCCCTCAGATGGGGCACAGATACGCAGTATTTT. Its protein product is CASSSLRWGTDTQYF.

The rearrangement uses TRBV11-2 and TRBJ2-1; 7 bases match TRBD1. Germline V lookup: CDR1 SGHAT, CDR2 FQNNGV. CDR3 length: 16 amino acids. After removal of 1 base from V and 3 bases from J, the junction contained 6 bases not matched to a gene. CDR3 nucleotide sequence: TGTGCCAGCAGCTTAGTTCCCCGGGACAGCTACAATGAGCAGTTCTTC. Its translation: CASSLVPRDSYNEQFF.

The chain couples TRBV28 to TRBJ1-2; TRBD1 aligns across 8 bases. The V gene's germline CDR1 is MDHEN and CDR2 SYDVKM. The CDR3 is 14 amino acids. J gave up 8 bases and V 1 base, and 6 bases lay outside the gene matches. The CDR3: CASSLYQDRVGYTF. The CDR3 coding sequence is TGTGCCAGCAGTTTATACCAGGACAGGGTCGGCTACACCTTC.

With respect to this clonotype: This may be a read error: a much more frequent sequence differs by one nucleotide. The V and J genes are TRBV10-3 and TRBJ1-2, with 11 positions matching TRBD1. There are 13 residues in the CDR3. The V gene end was trimmed by 10 bases and the J gene end by 10 bases; junction bases not matched to a gene: 11. Germline CDR1 reads ENHRY; CDR2 reads SYGVKD. For the CDR3, the DNA is TGTGCCACCCGTACCGGGACAGGGGGTGACTACACCTTC. It encodes CATRTGTGGDYTF.

This clonotype was detected only a few times. V is TRBV4-1 and J is TRBJ2-4, with TRBD2 as a possible D gene (5 bases). V gave up 4 bases and J gave up 0 bases, with 10 bases separating them. The CDR3 contains 15 residues. The germline V gene encodes CDR1 MGHRA and CDR2 YSYEKL. For the CDR3, the DNA is TGCGCCAGCAGCCGTACGGGGTTAGCCAAAAACATTCAGTACTTC. It translates to CASSRTGLAKNIQYF.

The chain carries TRBV20-1 and TRBJ2-2; 11 positions match TRBD2. Per the germline V gene, CDR1 is DFQATT and CDR2 is SNEGSKA (reference sequence). Trimming removed 5 bases from V and 7 bases from J; junction bases left unmatched: 12. The CDR3 is 16 residues long. CDR3 loop: CSAEGSGRAGRGELFF. CDR3 nucleotides: TGCAGTGCTGAGGGTAGCGGGAGGGCCGGACGCGGGGAGCTGTTTTTT.

The rearrangement joins TRBV6-5 to TRBJ1-1, with D possibly matching TRBD1 (5 bases). The V end was cut by 6 bases, the J end by 3 bases, with 14 bases between. CDR1 is MNHEY, CDR2 SVGAGI, per germline. CDR3 size: 14 residues. For the CDR3, the DNA is TGTGCCAGCAGCTCGGAAACCAGGGACACTGAAGCTTTCTTT. Its translation: CASSSETRDTEAFF.

The DNA for the CDR3 is TGCAGTGCCGTGGGACGGGAGGCTGAAGCTTTCTTT. Encoded protein: CSAVGREAEAFF. The J gene is TRBJ1-1, the V gene TRBV20-1; tentative D call: TRBD1 (5 bases). V was shortened by 6 bases and J by 6 bases, with 14 bases between the two germline ends. CDR1 and CDR2 from the germline V gene are DFQATT and SNEGSKA (reference sequence). The length of the CDR3 is 12 residues.

This clonotype was found many times. The chain joins TRBV4-3 to TRBJ2-7, with 10 bases identical to TRBD2. This CDR3 is 15 amino acids long. Germline-derived CDR1 and CDR2 are LGHNA and YSLEER. V was pared by 2 bases and J by 4 bases, with 5 bases of the junction left unmatched. The CDR3 bases are TGCGCCAGCAGCCAACAGGGGACTAGCGTATACGAGCAGTACTTC. The encoded protein is CASSQQGTSVYEQYF.

This clonotype was seen repeatedly, ten times or more. The chain links TRBV7-9 to TRBJ1-1; 9 positions agree with TRBD1. The length of the CDR3 is 13 residues. Losses at the gene ends were 5 bases for V and 3 bases for J; bases not matched to a gene: 1. The germline CDR1 and CDR2 sequences are SEHNR and FQNEAQ (reference sequence). The CDR3 region has the DNA TGTGCCAGCAGCGGGGACAGGGACACTGAAGCTTTCTTT. It encodes CASSGDRDTEAFF.

This clonotype appeared a few times. The chain combines TRBV28 with TRBJ1-5; D not certain. Germline V gene data show CDR1 as MDHEN and CDR2 as SYDVKM. This CDR3 is built from 14 residues. Trimming shortened V by 2 bases and J by 5 bases, and 10 bases separated the two germline ends. The CDR3 sequence: CASSLLGQDQPQHF. In DNA form, the CDR3 reads TGTGCCAGCAGTTTACTCGGGCAAGATCAGCCCCAGCATTTT. The full variable domain, with the rest looked up from reference TRBV28 and TRBJ1-5, is DVKVTQSSRYLVKRTGEKVFLECVQDMDHENMFWYRQDPGLGLRLIYFSYDVKMKEKGDIPEGYSVSREKKERFSLILESASTNQTSMYLCASSLLGQDQPQHFGDGTRLSIL.

The chain recombines TRBV6-6 with TRBJ1-2; D possibly corresponds to TRBD1 (5 bases). V was clipped by 2 bases and J by 6 bases, with 13 bases between them. This CDR3 is built from 14 residues. Germline loops: CDR1 MNHNY, CDR2 SVGAGI (reference sequence). The CDR3 protein is CASSYEQVVHGYTF. The CDR3 DNA reads as TGTGCCAGCAGTTACGAACAGGTAGTCCATGGCTACACCTTC.